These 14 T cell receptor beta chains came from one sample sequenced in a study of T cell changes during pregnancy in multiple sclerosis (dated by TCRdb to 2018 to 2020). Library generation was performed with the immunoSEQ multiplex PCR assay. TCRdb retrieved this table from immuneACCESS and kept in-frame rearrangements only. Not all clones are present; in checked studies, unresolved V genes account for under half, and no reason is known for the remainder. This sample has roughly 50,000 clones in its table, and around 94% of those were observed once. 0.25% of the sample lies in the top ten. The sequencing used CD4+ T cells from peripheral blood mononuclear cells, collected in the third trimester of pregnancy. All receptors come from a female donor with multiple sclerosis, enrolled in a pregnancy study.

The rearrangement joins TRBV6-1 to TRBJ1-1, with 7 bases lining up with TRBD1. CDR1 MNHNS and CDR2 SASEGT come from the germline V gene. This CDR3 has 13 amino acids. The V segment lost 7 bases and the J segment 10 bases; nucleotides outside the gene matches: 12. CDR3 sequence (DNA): TGTGCCAGCACCGTCTCGTTACAGGGGTTAGCTTTCTTT. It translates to CASTVSLQGLAFF.

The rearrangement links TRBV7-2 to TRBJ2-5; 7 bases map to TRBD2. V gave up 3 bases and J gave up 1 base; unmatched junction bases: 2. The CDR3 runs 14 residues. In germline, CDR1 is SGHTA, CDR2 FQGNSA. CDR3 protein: CASSFSGVQETQYF. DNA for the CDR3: TGTGCCAGCAGCTTCAGCGGGGTCCAAGAGACCCAGTACTTC. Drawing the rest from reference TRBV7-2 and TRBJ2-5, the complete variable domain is GAGVSQSPSNKVTEKGKDVELRCDPISGHTALYWYRQSLGQGLEFLIYFQGNSAPDKSGLPSDRFSAERTGGSVSTLTIQRTQQEDSAVYLCASSFSGVQETQYFGPGTRLLVL.

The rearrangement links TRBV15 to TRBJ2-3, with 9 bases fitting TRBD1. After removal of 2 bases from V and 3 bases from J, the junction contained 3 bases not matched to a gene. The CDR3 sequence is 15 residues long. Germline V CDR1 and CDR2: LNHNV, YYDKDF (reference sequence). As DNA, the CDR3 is TGTGCCACCAGCAGAAGGGGACAGGGTACAGATACGCAGTATTTT. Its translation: CATSRRGQGTDTQYF.

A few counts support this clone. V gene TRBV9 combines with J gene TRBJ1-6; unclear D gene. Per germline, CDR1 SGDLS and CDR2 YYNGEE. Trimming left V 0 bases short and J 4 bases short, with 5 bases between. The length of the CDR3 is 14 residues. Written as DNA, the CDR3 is TGTGCCAGCAGCGTAGGCCAGTATAATTCACCCCTCCACTTT. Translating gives CASSVGQYNSPLHF.

The CDR3 spells CASSAVAADTQYF. The DNA of the CDR3 is TGTGCCAGCAGCGCTGTGGCGGCAGATACGCAGTATTTT. The chain has TRBV9 and TRBJ2-3; no clear D gene. The CDR3 covers 13 residues. The germline V and J ends were trimmed by 3 bases and 4 bases, with 9 bases remaining between them. Per germline, CDR1 SGDLS and CDR2 YYNGEE.

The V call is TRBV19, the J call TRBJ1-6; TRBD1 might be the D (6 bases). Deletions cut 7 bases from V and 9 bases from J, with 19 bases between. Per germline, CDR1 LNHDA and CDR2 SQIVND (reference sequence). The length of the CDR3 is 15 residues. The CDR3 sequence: CASNQGRSFSSPLHF. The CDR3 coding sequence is TGTGCCAGTAATCAGGGGCGTTCATTCAGTTCACCCCTCCACTTT. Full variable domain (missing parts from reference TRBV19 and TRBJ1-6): DGGITQSPKYLFRKEGQNVTLSCEQNLNHDAMYWYRQDPGQGLRLIYYSQIVNDFQKGDIAEGYSVSREKKESFPLTVTSAQKNPTAFYLCASNQGRSFSSPLHFGNGTRLTVT.

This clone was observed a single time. CDR3 in DNA: TGTGCCAGCAGTTTACTCTCCTACGAGCAGTACTTC. It codes for CASSLLSYEQYF. This chain connects TRBV28 to TRBJ2-7; D is undetermined. Germline-derived CDR1 and CDR2 are MDHEN and SYDVKM. Trimming cost V 2 bases and J 0 bases, with 2 bases left between them. There are 12 residues in the CDR3.

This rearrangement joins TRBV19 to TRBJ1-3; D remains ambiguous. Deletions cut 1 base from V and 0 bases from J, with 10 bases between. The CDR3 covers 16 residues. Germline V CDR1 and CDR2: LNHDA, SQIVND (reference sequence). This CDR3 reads CASSIGQVNSGNTIYF. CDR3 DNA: TGTGCCAGTAGTATAGGCCAGGTTAACTCTGGAAACACCATATATTTT.

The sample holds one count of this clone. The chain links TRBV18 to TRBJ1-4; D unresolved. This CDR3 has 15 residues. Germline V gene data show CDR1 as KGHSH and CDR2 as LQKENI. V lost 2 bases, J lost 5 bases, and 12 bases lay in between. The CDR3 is CASSPIQAENEKLFF. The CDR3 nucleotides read TGTGCCAGCTCACCAATCCAGGCCGAAAATGAAAAACTGTTTTTT.

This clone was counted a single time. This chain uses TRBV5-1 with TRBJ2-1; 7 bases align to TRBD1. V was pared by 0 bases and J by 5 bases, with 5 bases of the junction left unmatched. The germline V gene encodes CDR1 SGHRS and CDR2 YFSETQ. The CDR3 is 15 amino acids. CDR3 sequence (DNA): TGCGCCAGCAGCTTGGGGGGACAGAAAGACAATGAGCAGTTCTTC. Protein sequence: CASSLGGQKDNEQFF. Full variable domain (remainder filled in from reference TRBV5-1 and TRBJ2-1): KAGVTQTPRYLIKTRGQQVTLSCSPISGHRSVSWYQQTPGQGLQFLFEYFSETQRNKGNFPGRFSGRQFSNSRSEMNVSTLELGDSALYLCASSLGGQKDNEQFFGPGTRLTVL.

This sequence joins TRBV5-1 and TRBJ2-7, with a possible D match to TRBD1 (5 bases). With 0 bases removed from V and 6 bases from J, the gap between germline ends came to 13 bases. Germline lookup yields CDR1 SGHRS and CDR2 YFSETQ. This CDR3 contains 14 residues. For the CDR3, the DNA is TGCGCCAGCAGCTTGGGGTCCAGGGTGCTCGAGCAGTACTTC. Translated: CASSLGSRVLEQYF.

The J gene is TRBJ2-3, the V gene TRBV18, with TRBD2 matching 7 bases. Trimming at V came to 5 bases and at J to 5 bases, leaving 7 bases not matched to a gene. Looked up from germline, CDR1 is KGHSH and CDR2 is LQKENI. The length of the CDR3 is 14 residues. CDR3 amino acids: CASSRRDYRDTQYF. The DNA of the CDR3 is TGTGCCAGCTCAAGACGGGACTACCGAGATACGCAGTATTTT.

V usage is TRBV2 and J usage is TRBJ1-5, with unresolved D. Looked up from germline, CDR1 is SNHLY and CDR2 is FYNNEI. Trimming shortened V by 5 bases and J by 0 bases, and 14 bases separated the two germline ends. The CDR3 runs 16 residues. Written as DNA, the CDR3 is TGTGCCAGCAGTCCTCCCTTGAGGGATAGCAATCAGCCCCAGCATTTT. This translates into CASSPPLRDSNQPQHF.

The CDR3 nucleotides are TGTGCCAGCAGTTACTCATCCTCAGGGGGCACTGAAGCTTTCTTT. Its protein is CASSYSSSGGTEAFF. The chain carries TRBV6-5 and TRBJ1-1, with 7 nucleotides matching TRBD1. This CDR3 contains 15 residues. From germline, CDR1 is MNHEY and CDR2 SVGAGI. The J segment lost 4 bases and the V segment lost 0 bases, leaving 5 bases of the junction unmatched.